This T cell receptor beta chain is from a study of shared clonotypes between healthy human individuals. Some clones are missing from TCRdb's copy, which holds only in-frame ones; the method was immunoSEQ multiplex PCR. The data contain 400,000 to 500,000 clones, 76% of them seen just once; the ten biggest clones take up roughly 13%. This CDR3 comprises 13 residues. Trimming left V 4 bases short and J 5 bases short, with 12 bases between. Germline CDR1 reads ENHRY; CDR2 reads SYGVKD. The gene calls are TRBV10-3 and TRBJ2-7; the D gene is possibly TRBD2 (5 bases). Material for sequencing was PBMCs. The TCR was taken from a middle-aged woman in good health. Some clones in this sample may be carry-over from other donors' samples. The CDR3 sequence is CAISVLALNEQYF. The CDR3 nucleotides read TGTGCCATCAGTGTCCTAGCTCTCAACGAGCAGTACTTC.